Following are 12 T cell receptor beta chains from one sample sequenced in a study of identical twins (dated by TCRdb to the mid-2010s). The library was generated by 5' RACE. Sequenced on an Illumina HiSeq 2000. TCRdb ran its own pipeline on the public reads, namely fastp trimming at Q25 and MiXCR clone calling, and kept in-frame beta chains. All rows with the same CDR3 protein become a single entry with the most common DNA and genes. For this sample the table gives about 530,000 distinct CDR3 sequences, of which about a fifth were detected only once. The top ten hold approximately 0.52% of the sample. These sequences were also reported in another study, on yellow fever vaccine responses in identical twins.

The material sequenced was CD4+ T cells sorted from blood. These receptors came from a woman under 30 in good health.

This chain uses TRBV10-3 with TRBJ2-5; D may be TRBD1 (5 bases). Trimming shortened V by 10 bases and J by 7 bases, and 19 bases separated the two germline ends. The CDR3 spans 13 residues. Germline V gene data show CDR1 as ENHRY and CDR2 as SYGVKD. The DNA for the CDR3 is TGTGCCACCACTGGGGCCGAAAGTGGGACCCAGTACTTC. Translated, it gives CATTGAESGTQYF.

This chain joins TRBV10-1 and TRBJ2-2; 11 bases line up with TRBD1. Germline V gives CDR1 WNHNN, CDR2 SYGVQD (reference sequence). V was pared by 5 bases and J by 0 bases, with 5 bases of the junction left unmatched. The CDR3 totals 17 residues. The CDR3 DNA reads TGCGCCAGCAGTAAAGGACAGGGGGCGCCGAACACCGGGGAGCTGTTTTTT. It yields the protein CASSKGQGAPNTGELFF.

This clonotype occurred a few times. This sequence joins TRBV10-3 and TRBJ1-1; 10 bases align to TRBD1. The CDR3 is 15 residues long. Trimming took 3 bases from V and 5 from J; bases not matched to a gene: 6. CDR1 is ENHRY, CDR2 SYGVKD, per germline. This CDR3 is CAISDPTGGWTEAFF. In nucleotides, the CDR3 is TGTGCCATCAGTGACCCGACAGGGGGCTGGACTGAAGCTTTCTTT.

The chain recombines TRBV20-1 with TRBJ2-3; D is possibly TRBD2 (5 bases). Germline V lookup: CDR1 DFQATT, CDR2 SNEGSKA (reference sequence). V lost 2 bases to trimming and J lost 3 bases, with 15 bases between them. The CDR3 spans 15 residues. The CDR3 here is CSARPVGDVTDTQYF. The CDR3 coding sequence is TGCAGTGCTAGACCCGTCGGGGATGTGACAGATACGCAGTATTTT.

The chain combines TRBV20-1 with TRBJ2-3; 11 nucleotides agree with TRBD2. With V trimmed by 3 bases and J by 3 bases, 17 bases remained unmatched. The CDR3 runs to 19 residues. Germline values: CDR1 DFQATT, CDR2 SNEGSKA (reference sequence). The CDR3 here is CSARGPFGTSGFQTDTQYF. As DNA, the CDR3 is TGCAGTGCTAGGGGTCCGTTCGGGACTAGCGGATTTCAAACAGATACGCAGTATTTT.

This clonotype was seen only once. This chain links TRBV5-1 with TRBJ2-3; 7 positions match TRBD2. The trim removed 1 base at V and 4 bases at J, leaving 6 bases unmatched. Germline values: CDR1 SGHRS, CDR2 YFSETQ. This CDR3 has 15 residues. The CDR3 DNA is TGCGCCAGCAGCTTGACAGCGGGATCCCCAGATACGCAGTATTTT. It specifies CASSLTAGSPDTQYF.

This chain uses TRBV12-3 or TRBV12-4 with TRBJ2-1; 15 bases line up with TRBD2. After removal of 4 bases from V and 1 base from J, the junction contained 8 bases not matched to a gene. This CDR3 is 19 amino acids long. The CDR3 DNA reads TGTGCCAGCAGTTCGTCAGGACTAGCGGGAGGGCAGTCCTACAATGAGCAGTTCTTC. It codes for CASSSSGLAGGQSYNEQFF.

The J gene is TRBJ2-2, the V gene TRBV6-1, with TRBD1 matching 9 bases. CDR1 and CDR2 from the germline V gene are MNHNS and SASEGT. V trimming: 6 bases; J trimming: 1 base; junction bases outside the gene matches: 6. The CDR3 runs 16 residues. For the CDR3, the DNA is TGTGCCAGCAGACCGGCGGGACAGGGGAACACCGGGGAGCTGTTTTTT. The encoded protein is CASRPAGQGNTGELFF.

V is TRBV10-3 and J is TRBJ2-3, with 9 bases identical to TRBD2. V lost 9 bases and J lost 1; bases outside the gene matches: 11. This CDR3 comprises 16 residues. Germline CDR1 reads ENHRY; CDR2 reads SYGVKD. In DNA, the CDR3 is TGTGCCATTGCCGGAGCCGTAGCGGGGGGCACAGATACGCAGTATTTT. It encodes CAIAGAVAGGTDTQYF.

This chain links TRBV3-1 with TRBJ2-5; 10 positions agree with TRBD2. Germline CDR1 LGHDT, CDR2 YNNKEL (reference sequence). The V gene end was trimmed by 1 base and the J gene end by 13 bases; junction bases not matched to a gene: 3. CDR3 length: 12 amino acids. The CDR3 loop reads CASSQGTSGAYF. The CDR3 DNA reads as TGTGCCAGCAGCCAAGGCACTAGCGGGGCGTACTTC.

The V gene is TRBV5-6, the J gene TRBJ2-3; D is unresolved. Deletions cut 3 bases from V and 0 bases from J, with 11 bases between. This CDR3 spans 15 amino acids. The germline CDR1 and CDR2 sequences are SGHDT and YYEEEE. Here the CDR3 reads CASSWTVLSTDTQYF. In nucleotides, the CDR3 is TGTGCCAGCAGCTGGACGGTCTTGAGCACAGATACGCAGTATTTT.

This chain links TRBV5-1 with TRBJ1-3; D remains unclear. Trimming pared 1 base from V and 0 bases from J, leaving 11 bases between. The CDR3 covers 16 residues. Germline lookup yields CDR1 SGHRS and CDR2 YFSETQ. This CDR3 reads CASSLSRSDSGNTIYF. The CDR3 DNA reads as TGCGCCAGCAGCTTGTCCCGCAGCGACTCTGGAAACACCATATATTTT. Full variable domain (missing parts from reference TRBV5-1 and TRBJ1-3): KAGVTQTPRYLIKTRGQQVTLSCSPISGHRSVSWYQQTPGQGLQFLFEYFSETQRNKGNFPGRFSGRQFSNSRSEMNVSTLELGDSALYLCASSLSRSDSGNTIYFGEGSWLTVV.